Listed below are T cell receptor beta chains from one sample, sequenced in a study of early T cells in non-severe SARS-CoV-2 infection. TCRdb reprocessed the 5' RACE reads via MiXCR and lists one record per CDR3 protein. Here the sample spans approximately 56,000 distinct CDR3 sequences, under 12% being singletons. The sequenced material came from whole blood. The receptors come from an adult who was a healthcare worker with PCR-confirmed SARS-CoV-2 infection or an uninfected control (not recorded which). Both conserved end residues are part of each CDR3. A D gene is named only where the DNA matches it firmly. The size of a clone is reported for some rows only, either as once, few or many, or as a class for expanded clones.

>13|TRBJ2-3|TRBV9|-|many
TGTGCCAGCAGCCGTAGACTCACAGATACGCAGTATTTT
CASSRRLTDTQYF
>11|TRBJ2-7|TRBV27|-|few
TGTGCCAGCAGGGGGACGTACGAGCAGTACTTC
CASRGTYEQYF
>11|TRBJ2-7|TRBV11-1|-|many
TGTGCCAGCAGCTTGACTAGTCAGCAGTACTTC
CASSLTSQQYF
>16|TRBJ1-1|TRBV7-9|-|-
TGTGCCAGCAGCTTAAGTTACGGAGAAATGAACACTGAAGCTTTCTTT
CASSLSYGEMNTEAFF
>15|TRBJ2-1|TRBV6-2/TRBV6-3|-|-
TGTGCCAGCACCTTGGGGCCAAGCTCCTACAATGAGCAGTTCTTC
CASTLGPSSYNEQFF
>12|TRBJ2-7|TRBV29-1|-|many
TGCAGCGTTGAAGACAGTGCCTACGAGCAGTACTTC
CSVEDSAYEQYF
>14|TRBJ2-2|TRBV27|-|-
TGTGCCAGCAGGTTGGGTGGGGGCCGCGGGGAGCTGTTTTTT
CASRLGGGRGELFF
>13|TRBJ2-7|TRBV29-1|-|many
TGCAGCGTAGGGACAATGGGTGGCTACGAGCAGTACTTC
CSVGTMGGYEQYF
>11|TRBJ1-1|TRBV29-1|-|few
TGCAGCGTCACCGGAGTAGATAGAGCTTTCTTT
CSVTGVDRAFF
>13|TRBJ2-3|TRBV20-1|TRBD2|few
TGCAGTGCCCCGGGACTAGCTTCAGATACGCAGTATTTT
CSAPGLASDTQYF
>13|TRBJ2-7|TRBV2|-|-
TGTGCCAGCAGTAGTGATTCAGGTCGCGAGCAGTACTTC
CASSSDSGREQYF
>11|TRBJ2-7|TRBV29-1|-|many
TGCAGCGTTGATAACACAGGAGAGCAGTACTTC
CSVDNTGEQYF
>12|TRBJ1-5|TRBV6-6|-|many
TGTGCCAGCAGTTACTATGGACAGCCCCAGCATTTT
CASSYYGQPQHF
>21|TRBJ2-3|TRBV5-6|TRBD1|many
TGTGCCAGCAGCTTGGCCTTAAGTGGAGGTGGACAGGGCAGTTTGCTTGATACGCAGTATTTT
CASSLALSGGGQGSLLDTQYF
>15|TRBJ2-1|TRBV12-3/TRBV12-4|TRBD2|many
TGTGCCAGCAGTTTCAGCGGGAGGCCCTACAATGAGCAGTTCTTC
CASSFSGRPYNEQFF
>13|TRBJ2-1|TRBV10-3|-|-
TGTGCCATCGGACAGAGCTCCTACAATGAGCAGTTCTTC
CAIGQSSYNEQFF
>16|TRBJ2-5|TRBV2|-|few
TGTGCCAGCAGTGAAGGGGCCAGTATATTCCAAGAGACCCAGTACTTC
CASSEGASIFQETQYF
>14|TRBJ1-2|TRBV10-3|-|few
TGTGCCACCAGAGACCCACTCCCCTACTATGGCTACACCTTC
CATRDPLPYYGYTF
>17|TRBJ2-7|TRBV20-1|TRBD2|many
TGCAGTGCTAGTTTCCTAGGCGGTCGCGGGAGGGCTTACGAGCAGTACTTC
CSASFLGGRGRAYEQYF
>14|TRBJ1-5|TRBV2|-|many
TGTGCCAGCAGTGAAGCGCTTAGGTATCAGCCCCAGCATTTT
CASSEALRYQPQHF
>12|TRBJ2-5|TRBV3-1|-|few
TGTGCCAGCAGCCAAGTCGGAGAGACCCAGTACTTC
CASSQVGETQYF
>14|TRBJ1-2|TRBV29-1|-|-
TGCAGCGTTGGGGAAAGGGACATTAGCTATGGCTACACCTTC
CSVGERDISYGYTF
>13|TRBJ2-7|TRBV5-6|-|few
TGTGCCAGCAGCTCGTCTCAGGGCGACGAGCAGTACTTC
CASSSSQGDEQYF
>17|TRBJ2-5|TRBV3-1|-|few
TGTGCCAGCAGCCCACAAAACCGAGCGGTCTACCAAGAGACCCAGTACTTC
CASSPQNRAVYQETQYF
>18|TRBJ2-1|TRBV7-9|-|few
TGTGCCAGCAGCTTAGCGCTTGGACTCGGTAGCGGCTACAATGAGCAGTTCTTC
CASSLALGLGSGYNEQFF
>15|TRBJ2-1|TRBV10-3|TRBD2|-
TGTGCCATCAGTGATAGGGCTAGCGGTAACAATGAGCAGTTCTTC
CAISDRASGNNEQFF